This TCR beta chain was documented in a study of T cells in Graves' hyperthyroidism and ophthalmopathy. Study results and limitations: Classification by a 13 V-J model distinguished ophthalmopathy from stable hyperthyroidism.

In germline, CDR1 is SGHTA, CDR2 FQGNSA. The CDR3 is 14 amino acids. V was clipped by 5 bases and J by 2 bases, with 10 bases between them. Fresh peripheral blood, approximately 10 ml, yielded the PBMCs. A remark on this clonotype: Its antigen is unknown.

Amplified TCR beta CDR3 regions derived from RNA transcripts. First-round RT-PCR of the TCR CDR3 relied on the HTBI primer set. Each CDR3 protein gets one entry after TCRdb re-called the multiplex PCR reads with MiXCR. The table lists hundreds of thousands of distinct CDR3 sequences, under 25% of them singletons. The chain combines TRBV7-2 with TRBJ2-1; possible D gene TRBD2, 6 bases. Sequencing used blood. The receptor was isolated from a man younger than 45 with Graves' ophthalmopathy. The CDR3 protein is CASSPRTTYNEQFF. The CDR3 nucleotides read TGTGCCAGCAGCCCACGGACTACCTACAATGAGCAGTTCTTC. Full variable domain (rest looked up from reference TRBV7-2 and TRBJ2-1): GAGVSQSPSNKVTEKGKDVELRCDPISGHTALYWYRQSLGQGLEFLIYFQGNSAPDKSGLPSDRFSAERTGGSVSTLTIQRTQQEDSAVYLCASSPRTTYNEQFFGPGTRLTVL.